This entry is about one T cell receptor beta chain. The antigen remains undetermined. These data originate in a study of cytomegalovirus exposure and HLA in healthy donors. Regarding the study as a whole: There were 160 or so TCR beta chains listed as cytomegalovirus-associated. Being indistinguishable, some V segments were excluded, TRBV6-2 and TRBV6-3 among them. Information on immune exposure was restricted to one variable (CMV serostatus).

Sampled while nominally healthy, donors likely had unrecorded immune exposures. The germline gives CDR1 LGHNA, CDR2 YSLEER. Deletions cut 1 base from V and 6 bases from J, with 18 bases between. CDR3 size: 16 residues. Both 60 Vbeta primers and 13 Jbeta primers went into the PCR. Libraries were prepared by immunoSEQ multiplex PCR; TCRdb keeps only in-frame clonotypes and omits some of them. The table has roughly 100,000 clones, roughly 63% seen once. V gene TRBV4-3 combines with J gene TRBJ1-2, with a weak D call TRBD1 (6 bases). The sequencing input was PBMCs. This clonotype was sampled from a woman in her forties or fifties in good health and CMV-seropositive. CDR3 residues: CASSQVGTGFFNGYTF. In DNA, the CDR3 is TGCGCCAGCAGCCAAGTGGGAACAGGGTTTTTTAATGGCTACACCTTC.